This record looks at one TCR beta chain sequence and its context. These data belong to a study of blood T cell repertoires in COVID-19. Germline loops: CDR1 MDHEN, CDR2 SYDVKM. The length of the CDR3 is 18 residues. The V end was cut by 10 bases, the J end by 2 bases, with 27 bases between. Some clones are missing from TCRdb's copy, which holds only in-frame ones; the method was immunoSEQ multiplex PCR. The top ten hold 2.5% to 3.5% of the sample, which has a few hundred thousand clones, approximately 82% seen once. The sample comprised peripheral blood. The rearrangement uses TRBV28 and TRBJ1-5; D gene uncertain. This sequence originates from a man aged 50-60 years with active or convalescent COVID-19. The CDR3 region has the DNA TGTGCCACTGACGGTCAACTAGCCGACCTTGGGGGCAATCAGCCCCAGCATTTT. Translation gives CATDGQLADLGGNQPQHF.